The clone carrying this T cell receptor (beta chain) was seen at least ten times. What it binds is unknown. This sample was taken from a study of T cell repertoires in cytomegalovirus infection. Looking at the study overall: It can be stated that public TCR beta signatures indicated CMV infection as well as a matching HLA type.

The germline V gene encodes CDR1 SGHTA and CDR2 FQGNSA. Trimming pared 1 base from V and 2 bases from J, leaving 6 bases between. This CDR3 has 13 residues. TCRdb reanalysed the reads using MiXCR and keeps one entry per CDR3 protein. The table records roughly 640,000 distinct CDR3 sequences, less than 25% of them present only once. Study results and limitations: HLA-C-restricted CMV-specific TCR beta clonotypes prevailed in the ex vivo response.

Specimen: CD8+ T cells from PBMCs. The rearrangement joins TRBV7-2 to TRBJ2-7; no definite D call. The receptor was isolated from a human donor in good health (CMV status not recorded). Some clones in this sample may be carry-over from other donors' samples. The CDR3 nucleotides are TGTGCCAGCAGCTTAGAGCTCCCCTACGAGCAGTACGTC. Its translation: CASSLELPYEQYV.